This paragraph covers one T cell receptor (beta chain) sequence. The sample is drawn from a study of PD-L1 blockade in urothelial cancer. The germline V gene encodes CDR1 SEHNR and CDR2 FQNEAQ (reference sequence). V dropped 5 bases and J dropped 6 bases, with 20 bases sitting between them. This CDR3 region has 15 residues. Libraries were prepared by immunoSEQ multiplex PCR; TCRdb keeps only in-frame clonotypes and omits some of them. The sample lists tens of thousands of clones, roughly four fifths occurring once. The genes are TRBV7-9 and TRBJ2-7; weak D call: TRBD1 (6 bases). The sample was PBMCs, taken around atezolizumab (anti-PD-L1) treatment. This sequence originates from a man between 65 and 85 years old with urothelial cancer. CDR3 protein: CASSPILGASSEQYF. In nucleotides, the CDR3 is TGTGCCAGCAGCCCGATTTTGGGGGCATCAAGCGAGCAGTACTTC.